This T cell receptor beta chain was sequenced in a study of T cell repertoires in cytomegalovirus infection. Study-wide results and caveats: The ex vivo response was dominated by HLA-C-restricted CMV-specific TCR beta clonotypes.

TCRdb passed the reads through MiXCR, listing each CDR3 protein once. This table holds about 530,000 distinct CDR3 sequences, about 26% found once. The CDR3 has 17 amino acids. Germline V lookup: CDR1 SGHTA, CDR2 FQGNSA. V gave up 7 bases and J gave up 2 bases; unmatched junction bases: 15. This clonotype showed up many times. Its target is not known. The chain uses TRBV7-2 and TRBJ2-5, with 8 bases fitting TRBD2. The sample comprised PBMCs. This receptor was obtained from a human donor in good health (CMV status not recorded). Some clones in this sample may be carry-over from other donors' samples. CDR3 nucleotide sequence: TGTGCCAGCAACAAAATTCGGGGGGGCCAAACTCAAGAGACCCAGTACTTC. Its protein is CASNKIRGGQTQETQYF.